A selection of T cell receptor beta chains follows, all from one sample in a study of monozygotic twins with cystic fibrosis. This table comes from immunoSEQ multiplex PCR, and its TCRdb copy is limited to in-frame clones, with some not included. The sample records more than 30,000 clones, roughly 96% being singletons. Sequencing used blood. The origin of the receptors is a girl aged 2-9 years with cystic fibrosis. Both conserved end residues are part of each CDR3. Fields, in order: V gene, D gene, J gene, clone size, CDR3 protein, CDR3 DNA. A D gene is named only where the DNA matches it firmly. Rows give clone size only sometimes, using once, few, many, or a class for an expanded clone.

v_gene: TRBV9
d_gene: .
j_gene: TRBJ1-1
abundance: .
CDR3aa: CASSPTGGNTEAFF
CDR3nt: TGTGCCAGCAGCCCTACAGGCGGGAACACTGAAGCTTTCTTT

v_gene: TRBV25-1
d_gene: .
j_gene: TRBJ1-1
abundance: .
CDR3aa: CASSPRMRESTDEAFF
CDR3nt: TGTGCCAGCAGTCCCCGAATGAGGGAATCCACGGATGAAGCTTTCTTT

v_gene: TRBV30
d_gene: .
j_gene: TRBJ1-2
abundance: .
CDR3aa: CAWSFLRGDGYTF
CDR3nt: TGTGCCTGGAGTTTCCTAAGGGGGGATGGCTACACCTTC

v_gene: TRBV28
d_gene: TRBD1
j_gene: TRBJ2-7
abundance: .
CDR3aa: CASRVSDRGFSYEQYF
CDR3nt: TGTGCCAGCAGGGTTTCGGACAGGGGGTTCTCCTACGAGCAGTACTTC

v_gene: TRBV6-5
d_gene: .
j_gene: TRBJ2-3
abundance: .
CDR3aa: CASTERIHTDTQYF
CDR3nt: TGTGCCAGCACGGAGCGGATACACACAGATACGCAGTATTTT

v_gene: TRBV25-1
d_gene: .
j_gene: TRBJ1-1
abundance: once
CDR3aa: CASSGAGVPEAFF
CDR3nt: TGTGCCAGCAGTGGTGCAGGGGTCCCCGAAGCTTTCTTT

v_gene: TRBV25-1
d_gene: .
j_gene: TRBJ2-7
abundance: .
CDR3aa: CASSGLQGRGPYEQYF
CDR3nt: TGTGCCAGCAGTGGGTTGCAGGGAAGGGGCCCCTACGAGCAGTACTTC

v_gene: TRBV27
d_gene: .
j_gene: TRBJ2-2
abundance: .
CDR3aa: CASSLLGEPNTGELFF
CDR3nt: TGTGCCAGCAGTTTATTAGGGGAACCGAACACCGGGGAGCTGTTTTTT

v_gene: TRBV30
d_gene: .
j_gene: TRBJ1-5
abundance: .
CDR3aa: CAWSAGDVQPQHF
CDR3nt: TGTGCCTGGAGCGCAGGGGACGTTCAGCCCCAGCATTTT

v_gene: TRBV5-1
d_gene: .
j_gene: TRBJ2-7
abundance: .
CDR3aa: CASSLSPSSYEQYF
CDR3nt: TGCGCCAGCAGCTTGTCGCCCAGCTCCTACGAGCAGTACTTC

v_gene: TRBV9
d_gene: TRBD1
j_gene: TRBJ2-5
abundance: .
CDR3aa: CASSGRPGPRGTGTQYF
CDR3nt: TGTGCCAGCAGCGGGAGACCGGGACCCAGGGGGACGGGGACCCAGTACTTC

v_gene: TRBV11-2
d_gene: TRBD2
j_gene: TRBJ2-7
abundance: .
CDR3aa: CASSLGLAVVEQYF
CDR3nt: TGTGCCAGCAGCTTGGGACTAGCGGTGGTCGAGCAGTACTTC

v_gene: TRBV19
d_gene: .
j_gene: TRBJ2-1
abundance: .
CDR3aa: CASVDGSYEQFF
CDR3nt: TGTGCCAGCGTGGACGGGAGTTATGAGCAGTTCTTC

v_gene: TRBV7-2
d_gene: TRBD1
j_gene: TRBJ1-1
abundance: .
CDR3aa: CASRSTGGVTEAFF
CDR3nt: TGTGCCAGCAGATCCACAGGGGGCGTCACTGAAGCTTTCTTT

v_gene: TRBV18
d_gene: .
j_gene: TRBJ2-1
abundance: .
CDR3aa: CASSDSEQFF
CDR3nt: TGTGCCAGCTCAGATAGTGAGCAGTTCTTC

v_gene: TRBV30
d_gene: TRBD1
j_gene: TRBJ2-7
abundance: .
CDR3aa: CAWSGTGPYEQYF
CDR3nt: TGTGCCTGGAGTGGGACAGGTCCCTACGAGCAGTACTTC

v_gene: TRBV20-1
d_gene: .
j_gene: TRBJ2-5
abundance: .
CDR3aa: CSASSEETQYF
CDR3nt: TGCAGTGCTAGCTCCGAAGAGACCCAGTACTTC

v_gene: TRBV9
d_gene: TRBD1
j_gene: TRBJ2-7
abundance: once
CDR3aa: CASSMTGEDYEQYF
CDR3nt: TGTGCCAGCAGCATGACAGGGGAGGACTACGAGCAGTACTTC

v_gene: TRBV5-1
d_gene: .
j_gene: TRBJ2-6
abundance: .
CDR3aa: CASSGSGANVLTF
CDR3nt: TGCGCCAGCAGTGGGTCTGGGGCCAACGTCCTGACTTTC

v_gene: TRBV6-6
d_gene: .
j_gene: TRBJ2-1
abundance: .
CDR3aa: CASSRGGYSYNEQFF
CDR3nt: TGTGCCAGCTCGAGGGGGGGGTACTCCTACAATGAGCAGTTCTTC

v_gene: TRBV6-5
d_gene: .
j_gene: TRBJ1-1
abundance: .
CDR3aa: CASSYGGGVMNTEAFF
CDR3nt: TGTGCCAGCAGTTATGGCGGAGGGGTCATGAACACTGAAGCTTTCTTT

v_gene: TRBV7-8
d_gene: .
j_gene: TRBJ2-6
abundance: .
CDR3aa: CASSPWGGGANVLTF
CDR3nt: TGTGCCAGCAGCCCCTGGGGAGGTGGGGCCAACGTCCTGACTTTC

v_gene: TRBV2
d_gene: .
j_gene: TRBJ2-4
abundance: .
CDR3aa: CASNGNENIQYF
CDR3nt: TGTGCCAGCAACGGGAACGAAAACATTCAGTACTTC

v_gene: TRBV25-1
d_gene: .
j_gene: TRBJ1-3
abundance: .
CDR3aa: CASSVPGISGNTIYF
CDR3nt: TGTGCCAGCAGTGTACCGGGAATATCTGGAAACACCATATATTTT

v_gene: TRBV10-3
d_gene: .
j_gene: TRBJ2-2
abundance: .
CDR3aa: CANRQTNTGELFF
CDR3nt: TGTGCCAACAGACAGACGAACACCGGGGAGCTGTTTTTT

v_gene: TRBV5-1
d_gene: TRBD1
j_gene: TRBJ2-7
abundance: .
CDR3aa: CASSRTGLAHEQYF
CDR3nt: TGCGCCAGCAGCCGGACAGGGCTGGCCCACGAGCAGTACTTC

v_gene: TRBV7-9
d_gene: TRBD1
j_gene: TRBJ2-2
abundance: .
CDR3aa: CASSIQGGTGELFF
CDR3nt: TGTGCCAGCAGTATACAGGGGGGCACCGGGGAGCTGTTTTTT

v_gene: TRBV9
d_gene: TRBD1
j_gene: TRBJ1-2
abundance: .
CDR3aa: CASGQGPYGYTF
CDR3nt: TGTGCCAGCGGACAGGGCCCCTATGGCTACACCTTC

v_gene: TRBV19
d_gene: .
j_gene: TRBJ2-4
abundance: .
CDR3aa: CASSTLGGGGNIQYF
CDR3nt: TGTGCCAGTAGTACGCTTGGGGGTGGTGGAAACATTCAGTACTTC